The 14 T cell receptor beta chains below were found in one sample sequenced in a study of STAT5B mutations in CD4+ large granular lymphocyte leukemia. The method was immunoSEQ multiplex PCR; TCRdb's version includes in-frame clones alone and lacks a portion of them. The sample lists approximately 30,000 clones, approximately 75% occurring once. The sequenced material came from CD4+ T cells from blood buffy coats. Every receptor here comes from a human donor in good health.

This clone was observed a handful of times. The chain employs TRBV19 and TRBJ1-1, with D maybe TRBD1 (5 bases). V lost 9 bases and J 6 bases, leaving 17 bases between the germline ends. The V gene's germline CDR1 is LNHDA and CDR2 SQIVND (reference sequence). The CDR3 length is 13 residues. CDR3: CASFRALGAEAFF. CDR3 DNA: TGTGCCAGCTTCAGGGCCCTAGGAGCTGAAGCTTTCTTT.

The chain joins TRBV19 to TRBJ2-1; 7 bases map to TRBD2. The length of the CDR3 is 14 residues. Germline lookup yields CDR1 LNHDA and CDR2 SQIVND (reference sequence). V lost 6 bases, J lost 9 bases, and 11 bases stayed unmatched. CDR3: CASSTDGGSREQFF. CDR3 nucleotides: TGTGCCAGTAGCACGGACGGCGGGAGTCGTGAGCAGTTCTTC.

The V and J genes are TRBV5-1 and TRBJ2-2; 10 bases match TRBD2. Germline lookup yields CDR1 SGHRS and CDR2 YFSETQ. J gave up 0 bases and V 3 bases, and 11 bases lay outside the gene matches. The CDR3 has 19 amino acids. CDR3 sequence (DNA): TGCGCCAGCAGCTGGGGGGGGCTAGCGGGAGCCGCGAACACCGGGGAGCTGTTTTTT. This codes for CASSWGGLAGAANTGELFF.

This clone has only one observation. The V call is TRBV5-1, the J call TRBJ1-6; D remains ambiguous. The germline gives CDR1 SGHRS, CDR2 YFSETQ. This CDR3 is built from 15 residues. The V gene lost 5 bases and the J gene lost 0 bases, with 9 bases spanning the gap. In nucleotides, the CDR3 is TGCGCCAGCAGAAGCATCAGCTCCTATAATTCACCCCTCCACTTT. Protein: CASRSISSYNSPLHF.

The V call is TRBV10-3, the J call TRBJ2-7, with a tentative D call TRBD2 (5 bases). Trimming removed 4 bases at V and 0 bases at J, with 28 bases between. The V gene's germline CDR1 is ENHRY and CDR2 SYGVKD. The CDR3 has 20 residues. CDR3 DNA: TGTGCCATCAGTGGGGAGATCAGTCCAGGAGAATCCCCCAGCTCCTACGAGCAGTACTTC. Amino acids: CAISGEISPGESPSSYEQYF.

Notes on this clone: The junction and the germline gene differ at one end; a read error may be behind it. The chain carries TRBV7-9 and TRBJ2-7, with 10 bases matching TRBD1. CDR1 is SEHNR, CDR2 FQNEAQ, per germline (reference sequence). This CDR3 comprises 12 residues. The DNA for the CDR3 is TGTGCCAGCAACATGGGGGGGACAGGGGCTCTCTTC. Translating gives CASNMGGTGALF.

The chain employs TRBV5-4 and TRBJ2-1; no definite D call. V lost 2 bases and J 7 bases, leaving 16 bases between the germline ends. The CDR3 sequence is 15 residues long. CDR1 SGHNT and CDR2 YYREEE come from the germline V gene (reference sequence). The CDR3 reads CASSFPNLRANEQFF. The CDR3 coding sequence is TGTGCCAGCAGCTTTCCCAACCTTAGAGCGAATGAGCAGTTCTTC. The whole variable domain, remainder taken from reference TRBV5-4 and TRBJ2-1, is ETGVTQSPTHLIKTRGQQVTLRCSSQSGHNTVSWYQQALGQGPQFIFQYYREEENGRGNFPPRFSGLQFPNYSSELNVNALELDDSALYLCASSFPNLRANEQFFGPGTRLTVL.

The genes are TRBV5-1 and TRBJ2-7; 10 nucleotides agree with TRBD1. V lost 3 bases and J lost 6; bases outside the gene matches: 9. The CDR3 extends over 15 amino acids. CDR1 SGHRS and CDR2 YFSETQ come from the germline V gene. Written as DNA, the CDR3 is TGCGCCAGCAGCTCGGGACAGGGGCCCGGGGGCGAGCAGTACTTC. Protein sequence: CASSSGQGPGGEQYF.

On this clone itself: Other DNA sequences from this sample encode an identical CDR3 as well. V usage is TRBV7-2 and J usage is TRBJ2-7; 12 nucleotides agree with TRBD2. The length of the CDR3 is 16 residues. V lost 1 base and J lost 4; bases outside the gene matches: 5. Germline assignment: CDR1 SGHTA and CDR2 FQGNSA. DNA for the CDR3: TGTGCCAGCAGCTTAGGACTAGCGGGAGTCGGGTACGAGCAGTACTTC. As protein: CASSLGLAGVGYEQYF.

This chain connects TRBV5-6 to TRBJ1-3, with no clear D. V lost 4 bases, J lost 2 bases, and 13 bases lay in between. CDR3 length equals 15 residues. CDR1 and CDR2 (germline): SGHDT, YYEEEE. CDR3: CASSRRAGTGNTIYF. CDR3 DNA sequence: TGTGCCAGCAGCCGGCGAGCGGGGACTGGAAACACCATATATTTT.

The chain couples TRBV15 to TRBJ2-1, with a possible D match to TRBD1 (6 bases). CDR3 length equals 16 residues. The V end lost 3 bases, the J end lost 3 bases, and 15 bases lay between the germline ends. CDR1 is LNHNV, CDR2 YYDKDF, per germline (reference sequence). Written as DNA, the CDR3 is TGTGCCACCAGCAGGTCCCGGGACAAAATCTACAATGAGCAGTTCTTC. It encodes CATSRSRDKIYNEQFF.

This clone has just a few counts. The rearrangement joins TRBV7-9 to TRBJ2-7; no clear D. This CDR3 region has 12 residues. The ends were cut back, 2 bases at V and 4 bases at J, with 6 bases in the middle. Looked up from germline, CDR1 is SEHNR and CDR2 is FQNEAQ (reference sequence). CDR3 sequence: CASSLKQYEQYF. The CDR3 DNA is TGTGCCAGCAGCTTAAAACAATACGAGCAGTACTTC.

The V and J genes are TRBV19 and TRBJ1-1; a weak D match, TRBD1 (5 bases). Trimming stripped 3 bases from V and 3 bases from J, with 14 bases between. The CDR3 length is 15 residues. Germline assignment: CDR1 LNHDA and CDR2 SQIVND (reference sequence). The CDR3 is CASSIRAWGDTEAFF. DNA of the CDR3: TGTGCCAGTAGTATCCGGGCCTGGGGGGACACTGAAGCTTTCTTT.

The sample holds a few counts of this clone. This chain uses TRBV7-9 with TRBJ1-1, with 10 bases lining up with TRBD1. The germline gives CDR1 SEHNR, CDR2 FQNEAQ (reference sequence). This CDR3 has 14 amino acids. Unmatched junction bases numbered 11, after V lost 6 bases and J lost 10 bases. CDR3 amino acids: CASRSPGQGLGAFF. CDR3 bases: TGTGCCAGCAGGTCTCCGGGACAGGGGTTGGGAGCTTTCTTT.